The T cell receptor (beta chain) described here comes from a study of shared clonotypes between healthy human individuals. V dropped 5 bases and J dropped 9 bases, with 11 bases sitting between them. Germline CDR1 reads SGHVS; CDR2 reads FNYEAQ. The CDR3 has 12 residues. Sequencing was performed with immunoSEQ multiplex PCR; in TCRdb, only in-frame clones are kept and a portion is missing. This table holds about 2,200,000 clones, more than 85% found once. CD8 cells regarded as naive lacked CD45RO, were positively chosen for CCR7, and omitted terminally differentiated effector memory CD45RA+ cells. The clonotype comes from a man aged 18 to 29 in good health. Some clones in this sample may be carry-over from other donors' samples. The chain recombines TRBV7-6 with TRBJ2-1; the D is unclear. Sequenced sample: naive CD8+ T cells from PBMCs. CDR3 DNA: TGTGCCAGCAGCCCGCCCCCGGGTGAGCAGTTCTTC. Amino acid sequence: CASSPPPGEQFF.